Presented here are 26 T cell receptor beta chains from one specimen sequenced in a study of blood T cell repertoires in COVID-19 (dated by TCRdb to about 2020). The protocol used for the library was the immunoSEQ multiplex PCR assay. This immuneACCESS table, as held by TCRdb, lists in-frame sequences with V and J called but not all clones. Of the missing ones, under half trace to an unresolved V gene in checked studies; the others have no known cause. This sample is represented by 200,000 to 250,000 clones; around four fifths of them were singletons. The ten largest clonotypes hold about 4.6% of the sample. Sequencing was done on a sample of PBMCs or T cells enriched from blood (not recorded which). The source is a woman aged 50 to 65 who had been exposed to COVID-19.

The CDR3 nucleotides are TGTGCCACCAGCTACACTTCAGGCGGGGGCACCGTGTACGAGCAGTACTTC. Amino acids: CATSYTSGGGTVYEQYF. This chain uses TRBV15 with TRBJ2-7; the D gene is possibly TRBD2 (7 bases). Per the germline V gene, CDR1 is LNHNV and CDR2 is YYDKDF (reference sequence). The CDR3 covers 17 residues. V lost 5 bases and J 4 bases, leaving 24 bases between the germline ends.

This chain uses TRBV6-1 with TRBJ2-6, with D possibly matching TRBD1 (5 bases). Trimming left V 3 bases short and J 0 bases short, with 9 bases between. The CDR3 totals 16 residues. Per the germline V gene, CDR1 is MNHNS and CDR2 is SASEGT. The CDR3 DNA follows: TGTGCCAGCAGTGATAAAGGGGACTCTGGGGCCAACGTCCTGACTTTC. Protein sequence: CASSDKGDSGANVLTF.

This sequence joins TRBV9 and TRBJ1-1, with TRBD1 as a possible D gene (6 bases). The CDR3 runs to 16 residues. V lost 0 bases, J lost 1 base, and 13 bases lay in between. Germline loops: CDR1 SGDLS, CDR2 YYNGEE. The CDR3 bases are TGTGCCAGCAGCGTAGCCCCCGGGGGGGCGAACACTGAAGCTTTCTTT. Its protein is CASSVAPGGANTEAFF.

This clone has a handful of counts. The CDR3 reads CASSKPGQSYEQYF. The CDR3 bases are TGTGCCAGCAGTAAACCCGGACAGTCCTACGAGCAGTACTTC. This rearrangement joins TRBV27 to TRBJ2-7, with a weak D call TRBD1 (6 bases). Trimming cost V 5 bases and J 1 base, with 12 bases left between them. There are 14 residues in the CDR3. Germline CDR1 MNHEY, CDR2 SMNVEV (reference sequence).

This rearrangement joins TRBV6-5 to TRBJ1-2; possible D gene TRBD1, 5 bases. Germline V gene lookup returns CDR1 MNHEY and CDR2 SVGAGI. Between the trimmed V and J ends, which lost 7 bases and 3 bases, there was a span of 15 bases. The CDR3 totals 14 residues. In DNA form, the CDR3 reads TGTGCCAGCACCGCCCAGGGAGGGGACTATGGCTACACCTTC. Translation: CASTAQGGDYGYTF.

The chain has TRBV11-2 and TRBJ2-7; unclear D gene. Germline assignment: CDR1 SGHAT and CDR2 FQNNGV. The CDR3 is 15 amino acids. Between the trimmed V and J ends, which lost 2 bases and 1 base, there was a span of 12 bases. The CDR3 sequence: CASSLRGVRSYEQYF. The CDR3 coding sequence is TGTGCCAGCAGCTTACGCGGCGTCCGATCCTACGAGCAGTACTTC.

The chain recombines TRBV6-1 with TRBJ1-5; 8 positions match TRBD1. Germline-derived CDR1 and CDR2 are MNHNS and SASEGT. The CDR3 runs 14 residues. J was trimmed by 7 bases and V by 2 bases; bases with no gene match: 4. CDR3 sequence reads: CASSENRGVQPQHF. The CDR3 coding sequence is TGTGCCAGCAGTGAAAACAGGGGGGTCCAGCCCCAGCATTTT.

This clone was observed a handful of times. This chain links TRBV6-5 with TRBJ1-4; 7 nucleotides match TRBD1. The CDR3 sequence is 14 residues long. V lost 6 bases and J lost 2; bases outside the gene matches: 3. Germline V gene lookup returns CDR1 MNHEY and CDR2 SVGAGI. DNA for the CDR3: TGTGCCAGCAGCTTGACAGGGACTAATGAAAAACTGTTTTTT. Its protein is CASSLTGTNEKLFF.

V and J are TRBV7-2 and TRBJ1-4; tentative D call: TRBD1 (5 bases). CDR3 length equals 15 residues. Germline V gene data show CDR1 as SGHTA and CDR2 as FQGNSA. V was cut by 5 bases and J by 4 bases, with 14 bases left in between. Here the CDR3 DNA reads TGTGCCAGCAGCGCCCAGACAGCGTTTAATGAAAAACTGTTTTTT. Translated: CASSAQTAFNEKLFF.

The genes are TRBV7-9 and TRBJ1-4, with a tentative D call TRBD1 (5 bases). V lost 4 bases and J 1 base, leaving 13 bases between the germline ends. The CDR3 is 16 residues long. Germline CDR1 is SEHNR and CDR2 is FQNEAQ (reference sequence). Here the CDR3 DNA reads TGTGCCAGCAGCTCACGACAGAAGTTAACTAATGAAAAACTGTTTTTT. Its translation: CASSSRQKLTNEKLFF.

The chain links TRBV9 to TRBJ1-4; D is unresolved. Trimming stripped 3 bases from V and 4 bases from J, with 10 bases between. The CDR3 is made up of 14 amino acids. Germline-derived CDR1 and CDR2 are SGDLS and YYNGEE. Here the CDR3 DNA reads TGTGCCAGCAGCGCCCATCTAAGTAATGAAAAACTGTTTTTT. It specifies CASSAHLSNEKLFF.

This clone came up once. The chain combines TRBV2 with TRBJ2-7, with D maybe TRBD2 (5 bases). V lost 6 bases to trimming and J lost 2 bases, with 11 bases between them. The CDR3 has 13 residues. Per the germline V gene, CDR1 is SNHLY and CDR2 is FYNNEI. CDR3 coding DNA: TGTGCCAGCAGGCCCGACGGGACCTACGAGCAGTACTTC. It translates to CASRPDGTYEQYF.

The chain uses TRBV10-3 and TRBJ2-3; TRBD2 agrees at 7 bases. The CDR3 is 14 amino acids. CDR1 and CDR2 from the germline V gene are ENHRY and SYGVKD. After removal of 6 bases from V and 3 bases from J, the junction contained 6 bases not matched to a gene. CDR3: CAIRGGRLTDTQYF. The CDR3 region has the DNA TGTGCCATCAGGGGGGGGAGGTTGACAGATACGCAGTATTTT.

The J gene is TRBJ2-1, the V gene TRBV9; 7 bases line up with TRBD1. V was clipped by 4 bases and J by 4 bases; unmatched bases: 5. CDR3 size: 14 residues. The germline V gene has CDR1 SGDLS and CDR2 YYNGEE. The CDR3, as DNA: TGTGCCAGCAGCCCGGGACAGCTTTACAATGAGCAGTTCTTC. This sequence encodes CASSPGQLYNEQFF.

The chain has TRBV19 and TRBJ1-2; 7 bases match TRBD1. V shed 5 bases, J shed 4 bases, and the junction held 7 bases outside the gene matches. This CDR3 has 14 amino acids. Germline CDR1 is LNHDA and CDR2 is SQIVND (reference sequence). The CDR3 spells CASSPGDSSYGYTF. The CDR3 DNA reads TGTGCCAGTAGTCCAGGGGACAGTAGCTATGGCTACACCTTC. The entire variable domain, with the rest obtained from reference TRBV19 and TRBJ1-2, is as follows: DGGITQSPKYLFRKEGQNVTLSCEQNLNHDAMYWYRQDPGQGLRLIYYSQIVNDFQKGDIAEGYSVSREKKESFPLTVTSAQKNPTAFYLCASSPGDSSYGYTFGSGTRLTVV.

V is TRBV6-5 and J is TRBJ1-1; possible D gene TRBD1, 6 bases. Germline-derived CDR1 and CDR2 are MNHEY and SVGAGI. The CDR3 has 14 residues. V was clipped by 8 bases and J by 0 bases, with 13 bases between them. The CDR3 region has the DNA TGTGCCAGCGTGAACGGACAGCTGAACACTGAAGCTTTCTTT. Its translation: CASVNGQLNTEAFF.

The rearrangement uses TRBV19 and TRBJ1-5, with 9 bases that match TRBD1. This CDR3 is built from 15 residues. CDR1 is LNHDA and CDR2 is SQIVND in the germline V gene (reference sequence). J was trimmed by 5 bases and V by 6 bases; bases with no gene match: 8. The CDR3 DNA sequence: TGTGCCAGTAGCGGGGGGCGGACAGGGGATCAGCCCCAGCATTTT. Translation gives CASSGGRTGDQPQHF.

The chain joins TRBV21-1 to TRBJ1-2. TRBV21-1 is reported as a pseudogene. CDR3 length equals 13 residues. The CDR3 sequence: CASSMREEDGYTF. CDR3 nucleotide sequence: TGTGCCAGCAGCATGAGGGAGGAGGATGGCTACACCTTC.

The CDR3 bases are TGTGCCAGTAGTATCAAGACGGGTAATTCACCCCTCCACTTT. It is translated as CASSIKTGNSPLHF. The chain is built from TRBV19 and TRBJ1-6, with D hard to call. This CDR3 spans 14 amino acids. Germline V gene lookup returns CDR1 LNHDA and CDR2 SQIVND (reference sequence). Trimming cost V 3 bases and J 6 bases, with 9 bases left between them. The full variable domain, completed using reference TRBV19 and TRBJ1-6, is DGGITQSPKYLFRKEGQNVTLSCEQNLNHDAMYWYRQDPGQGLRLIYYSQIVNDFQKGDIAEGYSVSREKKESFPLTVTSAQKNPTAFYLCASSIKTGNSPLHFGNGTRLTVT.

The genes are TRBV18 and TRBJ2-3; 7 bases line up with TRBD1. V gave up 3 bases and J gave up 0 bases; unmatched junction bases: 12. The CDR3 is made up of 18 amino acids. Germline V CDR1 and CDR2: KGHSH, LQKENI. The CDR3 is CASSPGTVFSPSTDTQYF. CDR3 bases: TGTGCCAGCTCACCCGGGACAGTCTTCTCCCCTAGCACAGATACGCAGTATTTT.

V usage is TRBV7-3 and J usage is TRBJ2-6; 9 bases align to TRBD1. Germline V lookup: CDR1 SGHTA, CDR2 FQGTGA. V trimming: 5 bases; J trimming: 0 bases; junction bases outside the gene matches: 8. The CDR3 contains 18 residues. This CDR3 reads CASSRTGTGFSGANVLTF. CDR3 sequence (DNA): TGTGCCAGCAGCAGGACCGGGACAGGGTTCTCTGGGGCCAACGTCCTGACTTTC.

The DNA of the CDR3 is TGTGCCAGCAGTACCCCCCGGGCAGGGCTCTATGGCTACACCTTC. It is translated as CASSTPRAGLYGYTF. This sequence joins TRBV28 and TRBJ1-2, with TRBD1 as a possible D gene (5 bases). Germline-derived CDR1 and CDR2 are MDHEN and SYDVKM. This CDR3 comprises 15 residues. The V end was cut by 5 bases, the J end by 4 bases, with 17 bases between.

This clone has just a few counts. The CDR3 protein is CASSPGQGKVEKAFF. The CDR3 DNA reads TGTGCCAGCAGCCCGGGACAGGGGAAGGTGGAGAAAGCTTTCTTT. The V gene is TRBV11-1, the J gene TRBJ1-1, with TRBD1 identical over 10 bases. Germline trimming cut 5 bases from V and 9 bases from J; bases unmatched to any gene: 12. CDR3 size: 15 residues. Germline V gives CDR1 SGHAT, CDR2 FQDESV (reference sequence).

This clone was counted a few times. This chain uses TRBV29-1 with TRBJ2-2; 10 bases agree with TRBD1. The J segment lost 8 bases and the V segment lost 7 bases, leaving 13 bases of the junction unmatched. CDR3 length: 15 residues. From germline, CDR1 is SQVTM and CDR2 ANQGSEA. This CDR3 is CSASGTGASGGELFF. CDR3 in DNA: TGCAGCGCATCCGGGACAGGGGCCTCCGGGGGGGAGCTGTTTTTT.

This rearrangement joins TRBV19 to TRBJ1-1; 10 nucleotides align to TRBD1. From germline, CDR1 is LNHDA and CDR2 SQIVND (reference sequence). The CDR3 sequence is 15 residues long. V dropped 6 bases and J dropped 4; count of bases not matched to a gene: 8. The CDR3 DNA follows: TGTGCCAGTAGGAACCCCCGGACAGGGGGCACTGAAGCTTTCTTT. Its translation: CASRNPRTGGTEAFF.

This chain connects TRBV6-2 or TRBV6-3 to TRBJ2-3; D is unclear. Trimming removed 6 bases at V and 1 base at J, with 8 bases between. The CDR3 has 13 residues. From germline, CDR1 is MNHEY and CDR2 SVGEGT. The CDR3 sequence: CASSSLGTDTQYF. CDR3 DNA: TGTGCCAGCAGCTCCCTCGGCACAGATACGCAGTATTTT.